Following are 23 T cell receptor beta chains from one sample sequenced in a study of shared clonotypes between healthy human individuals. Only in-frame clones appear in the TCRdb table, and some are missing; sequencing was by immunoSEQ multiplex PCR. This table has about 2.3 million clones, just under 95% appearing once. Sequencing was performed on naive CD4+ T cells from PBMCs. Specified subset: CD45RA+ positively selected. The receptors here all came from a man between 18 and 29 years old in good health. Some clones in this sample may be carry-over from other donors' samples.

CDR3 loop: CASSLVFGRGREKLFF. In nucleotides, the CDR3 is TGTGCCAGCAGCTTAGTGTTCGGTAGGGGAAGGGAAAAACTGTTTTTT. The chain uses TRBV7-3 and TRBJ1-4, with D possibly TRBD1 on 5 matching bases. The CDR3 sequence is 16 residues long. Trimming pared 2 bases from V and 8 bases from J, leaving 18 bases between. Germline CDR1 is SGHTA and CDR2 is FQGTGA. Combining the CDR3 with reference TRBV7-3 and TRBJ1-4 gives the whole variable domain GAGVSQTPSNKVTEKGKYVELRCDPISGHTALYWYRQSLGQGPEFLIYFQGTGAADDSGLPNDRFFAVRPEGSVSTLKIQRTERGDSAVYLCASSLVFGRGREKLFFGSGTQLSVL.

This clone was counted once. The V call is TRBV28, the J call TRBJ2-3; D possibly corresponds to TRBD2 (5 bases). Germline V gives CDR1 MDHEN, CDR2 SYDVKM. This CDR3 is built from 16 residues. V lost 7 bases and J lost 0, with 17 bases in between. The CDR3 DNA sequence: TGTGCCAGCACCCCCTCGAGGGCCTTCAGCACAGATACGCAGTATTTT. Residues: CASTPSRAFSTDTQYF.

The chain has TRBV7-2 and TRBJ2-7; 10 nucleotides match TRBD1. CDR3 length: 16 amino acids. Germline V CDR1 and CDR2: SGHTA, FQGNSA. Trimming removed 4 bases from V and 5 bases from J; junction bases left unmatched: 11. The CDR3 here is CASSSTPGTGAHEQYF. CDR3 in DNA: TGTGCCAGCAGCTCTACGCCCGGGACAGGGGCCCACGAGCAGTACTTC.

The gene calls are TRBV11-2 and TRBJ2-7, with TRBD1 as a possible D gene (6 bases). V lost 0 bases and J lost 2, with 11 bases in between. This CDR3 has 15 amino acids. Germline CDR1 SGHAT, CDR2 FQNNGV. The CDR3 spells CASSLDVAGAYEQYF. CDR3 DNA sequence: TGTGCCAGCAGCTTAGATGTTGCAGGGGCCTACGAGCAGTACTTC.

The chain uses TRBV9 and TRBJ2-2, with TRBD1 matching 7 bases. This CDR3 has 16 residues. Germline CDR1 and CDR2: SGDLS and YYNGEE. Losses at the gene ends were 4 bases for V and 0 bases for J; bases not matched to a gene: 6. DNA of the CDR3: TGTGCCAGCAGCCCAACCGGGACAGCGAACACCGGGGAGCTGTTTTTT. This encodes CASSPTGTANTGELFF.

The V and J genes are TRBV27 and TRBJ1-1, with TRBD1 as a possible D gene (6 bases). Germline V gene data show CDR1 as MNHEY and CDR2 as SMNVEV (reference sequence). The CDR3 is made up of 13 amino acids. Trimming removed 4 bases from V and 4 bases from J, with 10 bases in between. The CDR3 reads CASSYRVGTEAFF. CDR3 nucleotides: TGTGCCAGCAGTTACAGGGTGGGCACTGAAGCTTTCTTT.

This chain links TRBV28 with TRBJ1-5, with TRBD1 matching over 7 bases. Germline V CDR1 and CDR2: MDHEN, SYDVKM. Losses at the gene ends were 3 bases for V and 2 bases for J; bases not matched to a gene: 4. This CDR3 is 15 amino acids long. CDR3 nucleotides: TGTGCCAGCAGTTTTTGGCAGGGGGGCAATCAGCCCCAGCATTTT. Encoded protein: CASSFWQGGNQPQHF.

The CDR3 sequence: CASSQGHAGVADTQYF. In nucleotides, the CDR3 is TGCGCCAGCAGCCAGGGGCATGCGGGAGTGGCAGATACGCAGTATTTT. The chain has TRBV4-1 and TRBJ2-3, with 7 positions matching TRBD2. V lost 3 bases, J lost 4 bases, and 10 bases stayed unmatched. This CDR3 spans 16 amino acids. Germline CDR1 and CDR2: MGHRA and YSYEKL.

V and J are TRBV30 and TRBJ1-3, with D hard to call. The length of the CDR3 is 14 residues. The germline CDR1 and CDR2 sequences are GTSNPN and SVGIG (reference sequence). V gave up 5 bases and J gave up 0 bases, with 11 bases separating them. CDR3 nucleotide sequence: TGTGCCTGGCTCGCGCGGAACTCTGGAAACACCATATATTTT. The encoded protein is CAWLARNSGNTIYF.

The V and J genes are TRBV5-1 and TRBJ2-1, with a possible D match to TRBD2 (5 bases). Per germline, CDR1 SGHRS and CDR2 YFSETQ. Trimming pared 2 bases from V and 4 bases from J, leaving 16 bases between. CDR3 length equals 16 residues. This CDR3 is CASSFGSSGVYNEQFF. CDR3 in DNA: TGCGCCAGCAGCTTCGGGTCCAGCGGAGTTTACAATGAGCAGTTCTTC.

The V call is TRBV5-1, the J call TRBJ2-7; D may correspond to TRBD1 or TRBD2 (6 bases each). This CDR3 is built from 16 residues. Germline loops: CDR1 SGHRS, CDR2 YFSETQ. Deletions cut 4 bases from V and 6 bases from J, with 23 bases between. The CDR3, as DNA: TGCGCCAGCAGCCTCGGGAGAAGCAGGGGAGTTCGCGAGCAGTACTTC. Protein sequence: CASSLGRSRGVREQYF.

The rearrangement uses TRBV7-3 and TRBJ2-3; D is unresolved. Per germline, CDR1 SGHTA and CDR2 FQGTGA. The CDR3 runs to 13 residues. V was trimmed by 3 bases and J by 3 bases, leaving 7 bases between them. The CDR3 bases are TGTGCCAGCAGCTTTTCCGAAACAGATACGCAGTATTTT. This translates into CASSFSETDTQYF.

The chain couples TRBV18 to TRBJ2-2; 8 positions match TRBD1. Per germline, CDR1 KGHSH and CDR2 LQKENI. V shed 6 bases, J shed 6 bases, and the junction held 12 bases outside the gene matches. CDR3 length equals 16 residues. The CDR3 reads CASSPGGTKGAGELFF. In nucleotides, the CDR3 is TGTGCCAGCTCCCCAGGGGGCACCAAAGGTGCCGGGGAGCTGTTTTTT.

This sequence joins TRBV7-2 and TRBJ2-7; 8 bases fit TRBD2. Germline CDR1 is SGHTA and CDR2 is FQGNSA. The CDR3 loop spans 15 amino acids. Trimming took 4 bases from V and 2 from J; bases not matched to a gene: 7. The CDR3 loop is CASSSTGTSPYEQYF. For the CDR3, the DNA is TGTGCCAGCAGCTCAACCGGGACTAGTCCCTACGAGCAGTACTTC.

The chain joins TRBV27 to TRBJ2-7; D is ambiguous. The ends were cut back, 5 bases at V and 6 bases at J, with 11 bases in the middle. Germline assignment: CDR1 MNHEY and CDR2 SMNVEV (reference sequence). CDR3 size: 12 residues. The CDR3 sequence is CASSIHPGEQYF. The CDR3 DNA reads as TGTGCCAGCAGTATCCATCCCGGCGAGCAGTACTTC.

As concerns this clone: Other DNA sequences in the same sample also yield this CDR3. The chain employs TRBV7-8 and TRBJ1-1, with D hard to call. V gave up 1 base and J gave up 1 base, with 7 bases separating them. This CDR3 region has 14 residues. Germline values: CDR1 SGHVS, CDR2 FQNEAQ. CDR3 nucleotide sequence: TGTGCCAGCAGCTTAGTGTCGGGGAACACTGAAGCTTTCTTT. It is translated as CASSLVSGNTEAFF.

The rearrangement uses TRBV4-1 and TRBJ1-5; 8 nucleotides match TRBD1. V was pared by 4 bases and J by 0 bases, with 8 bases of the junction left unmatched. From germline, CDR1 is MGHRA and CDR2 YSYEKL. The CDR3 consists of 17 residues. CDR3 in DNA: TGCGCCAGCAGCCTACGCCAGGGGGCAGATAGCAATCAGCCCCAGCATTTT. Protein sequence: CASSLRQGADSNQPQHF.

Regarding this clone: Within the sample, other DNA sequences also encode this same CDR3. The chain combines TRBV2 with TRBJ1-4; the match to TRBD1 covers 9 bases. CDR3 size: 15 residues. V shed 0 bases, J shed 5 bases, and the junction held 1 base outside the gene matches. CDR1 is SNHLY, CDR2 FYNNEI, per germline. DNA of the CDR3: TGTGCCAGCAGTGAAGCCGGGACAGGGAATGAAAAACTGTTTTTT. Translating gives CASSEAGTGNEKLFF.

The rearrangement uses TRBV30 and TRBJ2-1; 11 positions match TRBD2. The CDR3 runs to 14 residues. The ends lost 2 bases at V and 6 bases at J; junction bases unmatched: 3. The germline CDR1 and CDR2 sequences are GTSNPN and SVGIG (reference sequence). CDR3 sequence: CAWSLAGGGNEQFF. The CDR3 DNA reads TGTGCCTGGAGTCTAGCGGGAGGTGGCAATGAGCAGTTCTTC.

The rearrangement uses TRBV29-1 and TRBJ2-3; D is uncertain. This CDR3 contains 13 residues. V was pared by 3 bases and J by 1 base, with 8 bases between. The germline gives CDR1 SQVTM, CDR2 ANQGSEA. CDR3 coding DNA: TGCAGCGTTGACGAAAAAGGCACAGATACGCAGTATTTT. Translated: CSVDEKGTDTQYF.

In this sample, this clone turned up a few times. The V call is TRBV4-2, the J call TRBJ1-5; TRBD1 is a possible D gene (5 bases). Trimming shortened V by 4 bases and J by 7 bases, and 14 bases separated the two germline ends. This CDR3 comprises 14 residues. From germline, CDR1 is LGHNA and CDR2 YNFKEQ. Written as DNA, the CDR3 is TGTGCCAGCAGCCTGGGACTCGGGGACCAGCCCCAGCATTTT. This gives the protein CASSLGLGDQPQHF.

The V gene is TRBV11-2, the J gene TRBJ2-5; the match to TRBD2 covers 8 bases. The V and J ends lost 5 bases and 5 bases, in that order; junction bases with no gene match: 7. The CDR3 contains 14 residues. Germline V gives CDR1 SGHAT, CDR2 FQNNGV. The CDR3 reads CASSTGTSWETQYF. The CDR3 DNA reads TGTGCCAGCAGCACGGGGACTAGTTGGGAGACCCAGTACTTC.

The rearrangement uses TRBV28 and TRBJ2-3; 10 nucleotides agree with TRBD2. The CDR3 is 16 amino acids. The germline gives CDR1 MDHEN, CDR2 SYDVKM. Trimming at V came to 4 bases and at J to 1 base, leaving 5 bases not matched to a gene. The CDR3 is CASSSAGGQGTDTQYF. The DNA for the CDR3 is TGTGCCAGCAGTTCAGCGGGAGGGCAAGGCACAGATACGCAGTATTTT.